One and the same sample provided the 15 T cell receptor beta chains below, sequenced in a study of spatial heterogeneity in lung cancer. Time point meaning: sample taken at primary tumor resection. Extraction of whole RNA from tumor, nontumor lung or frozen PBMC preceded unsorted sequencing. MiXCR, applied by TCRdb to the 5' RACE reads, yields one record per CDR3 protein. The sample records 40,000 to 50,000 distinct CDR3 sequences, roughly 7.6% being singletons. Sample: PBMCs, taken at surgery. Receptors originate from a female donor with early-stage non-small cell lung cancer.

This clonotype has only one observation. J is TRBJ2-3 and V is TRBV7-2; 13 bases are a match to TRBD2. CDR1 and CDR2 (germline): SGHTA, FQGNSA. This CDR3 is 21 amino acids long. Trimming at V came to 1 base and at J to 0 bases, leaving 13 bases not matched to a gene. The CDR3 spells CASSLGTGLAGRRLSTDTQYF. The CDR3 DNA reads TGTGCCAGCAGCTTAGGAACGGGACTAGCGGGGCGCCGACTAAGCACAGATACGCAGTATTTT.

This clonotype was counted ten times or more. The rearrangement links TRBV4-2 to TRBJ1-1, with D perhaps TRBD1 (6 bases). The V and J ends lost 0 bases and 6 bases respectively, with 11 bases between them. There are 14 residues in the CDR3. Germline V gene sequence: CDR1 LGHNA, CDR2 YNFKEQ. The CDR3 DNA follows: TGTGCCAGCAGCCAAGAGTGGGGGCTGTCTGAAGCTTTCTTT. This translates into CASSQEWGLSEAFF.

This clonotype occurred many times. This sequence joins TRBV6-2 or TRBV6-3 and TRBJ1-5; no firm D call. The CDR3 covers 15 residues. Germline CDR1 reads MNHEY; CDR2 reads SVGEGT. V lost 2 bases and J lost 3, with 11 bases in between. The CDR3 DNA reads TGTGCCAGCAGTTACGAAAGAACAGTCAATCAGCCCCAGCATTTT. This translates into CASSYERTVNQPQHF.

Regarding this clonotype: A junction boundary mismatches the germline segment, possibly from a read error. This chain connects TRBV7-2 to TRBJ2-3; D remains unclear. CDR1 and CDR2 from the germline V gene are SGHTA and FQGNSA. The CDR3 is 15 residues long. CDR3 DNA sequence: TGTGCCAGCAGCTTAGATGGCACCAGCACAGATACGGAGTATTTT. Translated, it gives CASSLDGTSTDTEYF.

This clonotype was counted only a few times. This CDR3 is CASSFDGRAYEQYF. CDR3 nucleotides: TGTGCCAGCAGTTTCGACGGACGAGCCTACGAGCAGTACTTC. The V and J genes are TRBV12-3 or TRBV12-4 and TRBJ2-7; D not resolved. The V end was cut by 3 bases, the J end by 2 bases, with 11 bases between. This CDR3 is 14 amino acids long.

This clonotype was found a few times. This sequence joins TRBV11-2 and TRBJ2-7; 9 nucleotides align to TRBD1. The CDR3 is made up of 16 amino acids. J gave up 2 bases and V 2 bases, and 7 bases lay outside the gene matches. In germline, CDR1 is SGHAT, CDR2 FQNNGV. The CDR3 spells CASSLYGTGRPYEQYF. CDR3 DNA: TGTGCCAGCAGCTTATACGGGACAGGGCGTCCCTACGAGCAGTACTTC. The full variable domain, with the rest looked up from reference TRBV11-2 and TRBJ2-7, is EAGVAQSPRYKIIEKRQSVAFWCNPISGHATLYWYQQILGQGPKLLIQFQNNGVVDDSQLPKDRFSAERLKGVDSTLKIQPAKLEDSAVYLCASSLYGTGRPYEQYFGPGTRLTVT.

This clonotype has a handful of counts. The chain employs TRBV4-3 and TRBJ2-7, with no clear D. V was pared by 0 bases and J by 4 bases, with 7 bases between. The CDR3 covers 13 residues. Germline V gene lookup returns CDR1 LGHNA and CDR2 YSLEER. This CDR3 is CASSQDYGYEQYF. For the CDR3, the DNA is TGCGCCAGCAGCCAAGACTATGGTTACGAGCAGTACTTC.

The chain uses TRBV19 and TRBJ1-1, with TRBD1 identical over 8 bases. Germline V gene lookup returns CDR1 LNHDA and CDR2 SQIVND (reference sequence). V dropped 4 bases and J dropped 0; count of bases not matched to a gene: 13. The CDR3 sequence is 18 residues long. CDR3 nucleotide sequence: TGTGCCAGTAGTAAAGCCTCGGGACAGGTGATCATGAACACTGAAGCTTTCTTT. Protein product: CASSKASGQVIMNTEAFF.

This clonotype turned up a few times. The V and J genes are TRBV10-3 and TRBJ2-1; 7 bases are a match to TRBD2. Germline V lookup: CDR1 ENHRY, CDR2 SYGVKD. J was trimmed by 1 base and V by 4 bases; bases with no gene match: 4. The CDR3 has 15 residues. The CDR3 DNA reads as TGTGCCATCAGTGGGAACGGGGGGTCCTACAATGAGCAGTTCTTC. Its protein is CAISGNGGSYNEQFF.

There are a few counts of this clonotype. The rearrangement joins TRBV28 to TRBJ2-2; 7 nucleotides agree with TRBD1. Losses at the gene ends were 5 bases for V and 1 base for J; bases not matched to a gene: 4. This CDR3 comprises 15 residues. Germline CDR1 MDHEN, CDR2 SYDVKM. In DNA form, the CDR3 reads TGTGCCAGCAGTCCCAGGGGGTGGAACACCGGGGAGCTGTTTTTT. It yields the protein CASSPRGWNTGELFF.

This clonotype was recorded at least ten times. The rearrangement links TRBV7-9 to TRBJ2-2; 12 positions agree with TRBD1. V shed 7 bases, J shed 3 bases, and the junction held 12 bases outside the gene matches. Germline V lookup: CDR1 SEHNR, CDR2 FQNEAQ (reference sequence). The CDR3 has 18 residues. In DNA, the CDR3 is TGTGCCAGCAAGGGGACAGGGGGCGGAAAATTGTACACCGGGGAGCTGTTTTTT. Its translation: CASKGTGGGKLYTGELFF. The full variable domain, in which reference TRBV7-9 and TRBJ2-2 provide the parts outside the CDR3, is DTGVSQNPRHKITKRGQNVTFRCDPISEHNRLYWYRQTLGQGPEFLTYFQNEAQLEKSRLLSDRFSAERPKGSFSTLEIQRTEQGDSAMYLCASKGTGGGKLYTGELFFGEGSRLTVL.

This clonotype has just a few counts. V is TRBV20-1 and J is TRBJ1-6; D not resolved. Germline assignment: CDR1 DFQATT and CDR2 SNEGSKA (reference sequence). The CDR3 is made up of 15 amino acids. V lost 3 bases and J lost 4, with 13 bases in between. CDR3 sequence (DNA): TGCAGTGCTAGGACCGTCCCAGTTTATAATTCACCCCTCCACTTT. This sequence encodes CSARTVPVYNSPLHF.

This clonotype was detected many times. The chain uses TRBV20-1 and TRBJ2-7, with D hard to call. Germline CDR1 DFQATT, CDR2 SNEGSKA (reference sequence). Trimming took 5 bases from V and 4 from J, leaving 15 bases between them. The CDR3 runs to 13 residues. The CDR3 reads CSAGNSVEYEQYF. CDR3 sequence (DNA): TGCAGTGCTGGGAACTCGGTGGAGTACGAGCAGTACTTC.

The chain joins TRBV12-3 or TRBV12-4 to TRBJ1-2; D unresolved. V lost 5 bases and J 4 bases, leaving 11 bases between the germline ends. The length of the CDR3 is 13 residues. CDR3 amino acids: CASSLRATYGYTF. The CDR3 region has the DNA TGTGCCAGCAGTCTTCGGGCCACCTATGGCTACACCTTC.

This sequence joins TRBV18 and TRBJ2-7; D unresolved. Trimming shortened V by 6 bases and J by 4 bases, and 22 bases separated the two germline ends. From germline, CDR1 is KGHSH and CDR2 LQKENI. The CDR3 loop spans 16 amino acids. CDR3 sequence: CASSIPGLQPIYEQYF. In nucleotides, the CDR3 is TGTGCCAGCTCTATCCCCGGGCTCCAACCCATATACGAGCAGTACTTC.